The present T cell receptor (beta chain) was sequenced within a study of blood T cell repertoires in COVID-19. Turning to the study itself: COVID-19 samples collected from the United States, Italy and Spain covered acute and convalescent phases. Nucleic acid was either cDNA or gDNA, and it came from T cells, B-cell-depleted T cells, or PBMCs.

Authors' analysis steps: Amplification from reference gene primers served as the basis for estimated nucleated cell counts. Data came from immunoSEQ multiplex PCR; TCRdb stores just in-frame clones and leaves some out. D and trimming come from the DNA, and the V and J calls and clone size come from that table. The data contain about 100,000 clones, around nine tenths of them singletons. This CDR3 comprises 14 residues. Germline-derived CDR1 and CDR2 are SNHLY and FYNNEI. Trimming left V 7 bases short and J 0 bases short, with 13 bases between. Specimen: peripheral blood. This rearrangement joins TRBV2 to TRBJ2-7; D is possibly TRBD1 (5 bases). This receptor was identified in a man aged 50-60 years with active COVID-19. CDR3: CASKTRTLSYEQYF. DNA of the CDR3: TGTGCCAGCAAGACAAGGACACTCTCCTACGAGCAGTACTTC.